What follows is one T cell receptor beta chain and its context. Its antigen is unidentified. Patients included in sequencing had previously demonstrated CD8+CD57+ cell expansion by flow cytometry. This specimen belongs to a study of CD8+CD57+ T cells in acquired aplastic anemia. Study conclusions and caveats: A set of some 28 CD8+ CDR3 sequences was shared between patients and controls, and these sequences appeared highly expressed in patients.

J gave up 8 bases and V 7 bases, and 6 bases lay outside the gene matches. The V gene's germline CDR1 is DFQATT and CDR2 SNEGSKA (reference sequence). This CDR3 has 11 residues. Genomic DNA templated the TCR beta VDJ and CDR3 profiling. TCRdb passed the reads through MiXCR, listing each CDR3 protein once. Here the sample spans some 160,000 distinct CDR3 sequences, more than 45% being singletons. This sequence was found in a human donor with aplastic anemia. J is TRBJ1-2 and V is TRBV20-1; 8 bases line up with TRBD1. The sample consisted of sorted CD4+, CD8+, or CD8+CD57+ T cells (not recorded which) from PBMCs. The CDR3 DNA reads TGCAGTGTGTGGGGACAGGAAGGCTACACCTTC. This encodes CSVWGQEGYTF.